One and the same sample provided the 32 T cell receptor beta chains below, sequenced in a study of CD8 T cells in ankylosing spondylitis. TCRdb re-called the 5' RACE reads through MiXCR, storing one row per CDR3 protein. The sample lists over 400,000 distinct CDR3 sequences; around 26% were seen once. Study-level points and caveats: Ankylosing spondylitis blood seemed to carry a telltale TCR beta motif made of under ten highly homologous variants.

Their antigens remain unidentified. Sequencing was done on a sample of blood, either unsorted or a sorted T cell fraction (not recorded which). These receptors all stem from a male donor with ankylosing spondylitis.

The chain couples TRBV7-9 to TRBJ2-7; D remains unclear. CDR3 length: 13 amino acids. V lost 5 bases and J lost 2, with 10 bases in between. Germline V gives CDR1 SEHNR, CDR2 FQNEAQ (reference sequence). The CDR3 region is CASSLDTAYEQYV. CDR3 coding DNA: TGTGCCAGCAGCCTAGACACCGCCTACGAGCAGTACGTC.

The rearrangement links TRBV7-2 to TRBJ1-6; unclear D gene. V was trimmed by 5 bases and J by 10 bases, leaving 15 bases between them. Germline loops: CDR1 SGHTA, CDR2 FQGNSA. There are 14 residues in the CDR3. CDR3 sequence: CASSPVLGRSPLHF. The CDR3 DNA reads TGTGCCAGCAGCCCCGTCTTGGGGAGGTCACCCCTCCACTTT.

This clonotype was detected only a few times. The chain links TRBV12-3 or TRBV12-4 to TRBJ2-7, with D uncertain. Trimming took 0 bases from V and 9 from J, leaving 9 bases between them. CDR3 length: 12 amino acids. CDR3 sequence: CASSLAQVGQYF. The CDR3 region has the DNA TGTGCCAGCAGTTTAGCGCAGGTTGGGCAGTACTTC.

This chain links TRBV20-1 with TRBJ2-3; the match to TRBD2 covers 8 bases. CDR3 size: 15 residues. Germline V gives CDR1 DFQATT, CDR2 SNEGSKA (reference sequence). The J segment lost 4 bases and the V segment lost 3 bases, leaving 9 bases of the junction unmatched. The DNA for the CDR3 is TGCAGTGCTAGCCCGTCTAGCGGGTTTTCAGATACGCAGTATTTT. It codes for CSASPSSGFSDTQYF.

This clonotype has more than one count but fewer than ten. The CDR3 here is CASSPTGTGLITDTQYF. CDR3 DNA: TGTGCCAGCTCACCTACCGGGACAGGGTTAATCACAGATACGCAGTATTTT. The rearrangement uses TRBV18 and TRBJ2-3; TRBD1 matches 9 bases. Trimming cost V 3 bases and J 2 bases; bases outside gene matches: 9. Germline-derived CDR1 and CDR2 are KGHSH and LQKENI. This CDR3 is 17 amino acids long.

This clonotype was found many times. V and J are TRBV29-1 and TRBJ1-5; a weak D match, TRBD1 (5 bases). The CDR3 has 14 residues. Germline V lookup: CDR1 SQVTM, CDR2 ANQGSEA. V was clipped by 7 bases and J by 4 bases, with 17 bases between them. The CDR3 coding sequence is TGCAGCGCGGTACATGGGGCAGGAAATCAGCCCCAGCATTTT. Its translation: CSAVHGAGNQPQHF. Full variable domain (missing parts from reference TRBV29-1 and TRBJ1-5): SAVISQKPSRDICQRGTSLTIQCQVDSQVTMMFWYRQQPGQSLTLIATANQGSEATYESGFVIDKFPISRPNLTFSTLTVSNMSPEDSSIYLCSAVHGAGNQPQHFGDGTRLSIL.

In its sample, this clonotype was seen a few times. The chain carries TRBV12-3 or TRBV12-4 and TRBJ1-2; 8 positions match TRBD1. J lost 7 bases, V lost 6 bases, and 13 bases had no gene match. This CDR3 has 15 amino acids. The CDR3 DNA sequence: TGTGCCAGCAGCCGAGATCGGGACAGGAGGTCTGGCTACACCTTC. Its protein product is CASSRDRDRRSGYTF.

The chain recombines TRBV3-1 with TRBJ1-1; 10 positions agree with TRBD1. This CDR3 contains 17 residues. CDR1 and CDR2 from the germline V gene are LGHDT and YNNKEL (reference sequence). Germline trimming cut 4 bases from V and 4 bases from J; bases unmatched to any gene: 12. Here the CDR3 DNA reads TGTGCCAGCAGCCCTGTCCCGGGACAGGGGTCAGGCACTGAAGCTTTCTTT. Its translation is CASSPVPGQGSGTEAFF.

This clonotype was seen once. This chain uses TRBV12-3 or TRBV12-4 with TRBJ1-1; tentative D call: TRBD1 (5 bases). V lost 6 bases, J lost 1 base, and 12 bases lay in between. The CDR3 sequence is 14 residues long. The chain's CDR3 is CASRFTGQNTEAFF. Written as DNA, the CDR3 is TGTGCCAGCAGATTTACAGGTCAGAACACTGAAGCTTTCTTT.

The V call is TRBV14, the J call TRBJ2-7; D ambiguous. The length of the CDR3 is 15 residues. The V gene's germline CDR1 is SGHDN and CDR2 FVKESK. Trimming cost V 2 bases and J 4 bases, with 15 bases left between them. Here the CDR3 DNA reads TGTGCCAGCAGCCAACTGGGCGCAGGCCCTTACGAGCAGTACGTC. It codes for CASSQLGAGPYEQYV.

This clonotype is a singleton in its sample. The chain combines TRBV3-1 with TRBJ2-4, with TRBD1 identical over 8 bases. The germline gives CDR1 LGHDT, CDR2 YNNKEL (reference sequence). The CDR3 sequence is 20 residues long. Germline trimming cut 2 bases from V and 0 bases from J; bases unmatched to any gene: 15. The CDR3 protein is CASSQRQLTGGTLAKNIQYF. As DNA, the CDR3 is TGTGCCAGCAGCCAACGTCAACTTACAGGGGGGACACTAGCCAAAAACATTCAGTACTTC.

The chain employs TRBV15 and TRBJ2-5, with no clear D. The CDR3 covers 15 residues. Between the trimmed V and J ends, which lost 8 bases and 4 bases, there was a span of 20 bases. The germline CDR1 and CDR2 sequences are LNHNV and YYDKDF (reference sequence). The CDR3 sequence is CATSPSPASRETQYF. CDR3 DNA sequence: TGTGCCACCTCACCCTCTCCGGCCTCCAGAGAGACCCAGTACTTC.

This clonotype came up a few times. The V gene is TRBV5-1, the J gene TRBJ2-1; D tentatively fits TRBD1 or TRBD2 (5 bases each). The CDR3 is 17 residues long. V lost 4 bases and J 4 bases, leaving 21 bases between the germline ends. Germline CDR1 SGHRS, CDR2 YFSETQ. The CDR3 nucleotides read TGCGCCAGCAGCCGCCTTAGGGGCGGGTTCCCTTACAATGAGCAGTTCTTC. This gives the protein CASSRLRGGFPYNEQFF.

V is TRBV10-1 and J is TRBJ2-2; unclear D gene. The V end was cut by 6 bases, the J end by 5 bases, with 10 bases between. There are 13 residues in the CDR3. From germline, CDR1 is WNHNN and CDR2 SYGVQD (reference sequence). The CDR3 sequence is CASRDPGTGELFF. CDR3 coding DNA: TGCGCCAGCAGGGACCCTGGAACCGGGGAGCTGTTTTTT.

This clonotype was observed a few times. The J gene is TRBJ1-1, the V gene TRBV2; weak D call: TRBD1 (6 bases). Trimming removed 1 base from V and 0 bases from J, with 9 bases in between. CDR1 is SNHLY, CDR2 FYNNEI, per germline. CDR3 length equals 15 residues. CDR3 residues: CASSEGHRVNTEAFF. Here the CDR3 DNA reads TGTGCCAGCAGTGAAGGGCACAGGGTGAACACTGAAGCTTTCTTT.

This clonotype was picked up many times. V gene TRBV20-1 combines with J gene TRBJ1-1, with D uncertain. CDR3 length: 14 amino acids. V was trimmed by 0 bases and J by 3 bases, leaving 11 bases between them. Germline lookup yields CDR1 DFQATT and CDR2 SNEGSKA (reference sequence). Here the CDR3 DNA reads TGCAGTGCTAGAGACCCCAGAAGGGACACTGAAGCTTTCTTT. Protein sequence: CSARDPRRDTEAFF.

This clonotype was picked up a small number of times. The chain is built from TRBV28 and TRBJ2-4; D is unresolved. The length of the CDR3 is 13 residues. The ends were cut back, 4 bases at V and 0 bases at J, with 4 bases in the middle. Looked up from germline, CDR1 is MDHEN and CDR2 is SYDVKM. In nucleotides, the CDR3 is TGTGCCAGCAGTTATATAGCCAAAAACATTCAGTACTTC. This gives the protein CASSYIAKNIQYF.

The genes are TRBV18 and TRBJ2-3; D is undetermined. CDR1 is KGHSH and CDR2 is LQKENI in the germline V gene. CDR3 size: 15 residues. With 1 base removed from V and 1 base from J, the gap between germline ends came to 9 bases. CDR3 region: CASSPQAERTDTQYF. The CDR3, as DNA: TGTGCCAGCTCACCACAGGCGGAGCGCACAGATACGCAGTATTTT.

The rearrangement links TRBV12-3 or TRBV12-4 to TRBJ1-3; possibly TRBD1 for D (5 bases). The V end lost 2 bases, the J end lost 2 bases, and 13 bases lay between the germline ends. The CDR3 consists of 16 residues. The chain's CDR3 is CASSLISTDTGNTIYF. In DNA form, the CDR3 reads TGTGCCAGCAGTTTAATTAGTACGGACACTGGAAACACCATATATTTT.

The chain carries TRBV10-2 and TRBJ2-5; 8 bases fit TRBD2. The CDR3 sequence is 13 residues long. The germline gives CDR1 WSHSY, CDR2 SAAADI. Trimming cost V 9 bases and J 2 bases; bases outside gene matches: 5. Here the CDR3 reads CASIAGRQETQYF. The CDR3 bases are TGCGCCAGTATAGCGGGAAGGCAAGAGACCCAGTACTTC.

This chain connects TRBV28 to TRBJ2-2, with D perhaps matching TRBD1 or TRBD2 (5 bases each). The CDR3 sequence is 16 residues long. The V end was cut by 3 bases, the J end by 6 bases, with 17 bases between. Looked up from germline, CDR1 is MDHEN and CDR2 is SYDVKM. CDR3 protein: CASSLAPGRRAGELFF. Here the CDR3 DNA reads TGTGCCAGCAGTTTGGCCCCGGGACGGCGGGCCGGGGAGCTGTTTTTT.

This clonotype was detected only a few times. The genes are TRBV30 and TRBJ1-4; D is unresolved. Germline CDR1 reads GTSNPN; CDR2 reads SVGIG (reference sequence). The CDR3 runs to 12 residues. The V end was cut by 2 bases, the J end by 10 bases, with 11 bases between. The CDR3 region has the DNA TGTGCCTGGAGTTCCCAGTTGTCAAAACTGTTTTTT. This codes for CAWSSQLSKLFF.

This sequence joins TRBV11-2 and TRBJ2-5; D is uncertain. V lost 0 bases and J lost 3, with 11 bases in between. In germline, CDR1 is SGHAT, CDR2 FQNNGV. This CDR3 comprises 15 residues. CDR3 amino acids: CASSLDHPGEETQYF. CDR3 sequence (DNA): TGTGCCAGCAGCTTAGATCACCCGGGTGAAGAGACCCAGTACTTC.

This clonotype is a singleton in its sample. The rearrangement uses TRBV3-1 and TRBJ1-2; D uncertain. CDR3 size: 13 residues. V was clipped by 4 bases and J by 3 bases, with 9 bases between them. Germline CDR1 LGHDT, CDR2 YNNKEL (reference sequence). The CDR3 sequence is CASSLQPDYGYTF. The CDR3 bases are TGTGCCAGCAGCCTACAGCCTGACTATGGCTACACCTTC.

This clonotype was picked up a small number of times. CDR3 bases: TGTGCCAGCAGCGTAGGTCAGTTACGTTCGTACGAGCAGTACTTC. It is translated as CASSVGQLRSYEQYF. The chain recombines TRBV7-9 with TRBJ2-7; the D is unclear. Between the trimmed V and J ends, which lost 5 bases and 4 bases, there was a span of 18 bases. The CDR3 totals 15 residues. Per the germline V gene, CDR1 is SEHNR and CDR2 is FQNEAQ (reference sequence).

This clonotype was recorded a few times. V and J are TRBV29-1 and TRBJ2-7; 7 nucleotides align to TRBD1. CDR3 length: 14 residues. J lost 3 bases, V lost 2 bases, and 7 bases had no gene match. Per germline, CDR1 SQVTM and CDR2 ANQGSEA. The CDR3 reads CSVEPWDSSYEQYV. Written as DNA, the CDR3 is TGCAGCGTTGAACCCTGGGACAGCAGCTACGAGCAGTACGTC.

This clonotype showed up just a few times. The chain couples TRBV19 to TRBJ1-2, with 7 bases matching TRBD1. The germline V gene has CDR1 LNHDA and CDR2 SQIVND (reference sequence). This CDR3 spans 14 amino acids. Losses at the gene ends were 7 bases for V and 7 bases for J; bases not matched to a gene: 12. The CDR3 region has the DNA TGTGCCAGTATACGTACAGGGGATTCCAGTGGCTACACCTTC. It yields the protein CASIRTGDSSGYTF. Combining the CDR3 with reference TRBV19 and TRBJ1-2 gives the whole variable domain DGGITQSPKYLFRKEGQNVTLSCEQNLNHDAMYWYRQDPGQGLRLIYYSQIVNDFQKGDIAEGYSVSREKKESFPLTVTSAQKNPTAFYLCASIRTGDSSGYTFGSGTRLTVV.

The rearrangement joins TRBV14 to TRBJ2-3; a weak D match, TRBD2 (5 bases). The CDR3 loop spans 13 amino acids. CDR1 SGHDN and CDR2 FVKESK come from the germline V gene. Trimming pared 8 bases from V and 4 bases from J, leaving 13 bases between. The CDR3 loop reads CASLLASSDTQYF. The CDR3 DNA is TGTGCCAGCCTATTGGCTAGCTCAGATACGCAGTATTTT.

This chain links TRBV5-6 with TRBJ2-3; 10 bases agree with TRBD1. This CDR3 contains 17 residues. J was trimmed by 3 bases and V by 3 bases; bases with no gene match: 10. The germline V gene has CDR1 SGHDT and CDR2 YYEEEE. The CDR3 DNA reads as TGTGCCAGCAGCTGGGGGACAGGGGAAAGTGATACAGATACGCAGTATTTT. Amino acids: CASSWGTGESDTDTQYF.

In its sample, this clonotype was seen a few times. V is TRBV20-1 and J is TRBJ1-1; D remains ambiguous. The germline CDR1 and CDR2 sequences are DFQATT and SNEGSKA (reference sequence). V lost 5 bases to trimming and J lost 1 base, with 8 bases between them. This CDR3 contains 12 residues. In DNA, the CDR3 is TGCAGTGCTCCCGATCAGAACACTGAAGCTTTCTTT. Its translation: CSAPDQNTEAFF.

This clonotype has only a few counts. The chain has TRBV21-1 and TRBJ2-7; the DNA was not compared with TRBD1, the D call given in the table. TRBV21-1 is labeled a pseudogene. This CDR3 is built from 16 residues. For the CDR3, the DNA is TGTGCCAGCAGCAAAGTTCAACGGGGGGAACCCTACGAGCAGTACTTC. It translates to CASSKVQRGEPYEQYF.

The chain employs TRBV12-3 or TRBV12-4 and TRBJ1-4; 9 bases map to TRBD1. The CDR3 consists of 16 residues. The V and J ends lost 3 bases and 5 bases, in that order; junction bases with no gene match: 7. CDR3 DNA: TGTGCCAGCAGTTTCGGCCCGACAGGGGGAAATGAAAAACTGTTTTTT. Protein product: CASSFGPTGGNEKLFF.